One sample yielded the 31 T cell receptor beta chains listed below, sequenced in a study of CD8 T cells in Susac syndrome. After extraction with the RNeasy kit, 0.5 to 1 ug of the RNA was reverse transcribed using random hexamers. TCRdb re-called the immunoSEQ multiplex PCR reads through MiXCR, storing one row per CDR3 protein. The repertoire consists of 55,000 to 80,000 distinct CDR3 sequences, with 93% occurring once and the leading ten covering over 0.12%. Sequences were obtained from CD4+ T cells from PBMCs. These receptors all come from a human donor with Susac syndrome.

The chain carries TRBV5-6 and TRBJ2-3; 8 nucleotides line up with TRBD1. The CDR3 runs to 13 residues. V was clipped by 4 bases and J by 7 bases; unmatched bases: 5. Germline V gives CDR1 SGHDT, CDR2 YYEEEE. DNA for the CDR3: TGTGCCAGCAGCGCGGACAGGGCGAATACGCAGTATTTT. This codes for CASSADRANTQYF.

This rearrangement joins TRBV6-2 or TRBV6-3 to TRBJ2-7; D assignment may be TRBD1 or TRBD2 (5 bases each). Germline V gene lookup returns CDR1 MNHEY and CDR2 SVGEGT. Trimming took off 5 bases at V and 0 bases at J, with 11 bases between the two ends. This CDR3 has 14 residues. Written as DNA, the CDR3 is TGTGCCAGCAGTCGGGACCGAAGCTCCTACGAGCAGTACTTC. This codes for CASSRDRSSYEQYF.

CDR3 residues: CASSSGDPTDTEAFF. The CDR3 DNA sequence: TGTGCCAGCAGTTCGGGGGACCCCACGGACACTGAAGCTTTCTTT. This chain uses TRBV6-2 or TRBV6-3 with TRBJ1-1; possibly TRBD1 for D (5 bases). The germline V and J ends were trimmed by 4 bases and 3 bases, with 15 bases remaining between them. Germline lookup yields CDR1 MNHEY and CDR2 SVGEGT. The CDR3 is 15 residues long.

J is TRBJ1-6 and V is TRBV4-3, with a possible D match to TRBD1 (6 bases). V was clipped by 1 base and J by 8 bases, with 9 bases between them. CDR3 length: 14 amino acids. Germline CDR1 and CDR2: LGHNA and YSLEER. CDR3 bases: TGCGCCAGCAGCCAAGTAGGGGGGGATTCACCCCTCCACTTT. Encoded protein: CASSQVGGDSPLHF.

This clonotype appeared a single time. The J gene is TRBJ2-7, the V gene TRBV5-1; 7 nucleotides align to TRBD1. CDR3 size: 14 residues. Per the germline V gene, CDR1 is SGHRS and CDR2 is YFSETQ. J gave up 1 base and V 4 bases, and 5 bases lay outside the gene matches. The CDR3 sequence is CASSEQGSSYEQYF. The DNA for the CDR3 is TGCGCCAGCAGCGAACAGGGGTCATCCTACGAGCAGTACTTC.

The rearrangement uses TRBV7-2 and TRBJ2-3; maybe TRBD1 (5 bases). The CDR3 has 15 residues. Germline CDR1 and CDR2: SGHTA and FQGNSA. The germline V and J ends were trimmed by 3 bases and 8 bases, with 18 bases remaining between them. Here the CDR3 reads CASSLTRIGQGTQYF. CDR3 DNA sequence: TGTGCCAGCAGCTTGACCAGGATTGGGCAGGGTACGCAGTATTTT.

This clonotype was observed once. The chain links TRBV6-7 to TRBJ2-4; D is unresolved. TRBV6-7 is treated as an ORF (open reading frame) with a function not yet certain. V lost 8 bases and J lost 0, with 17 bases in between. The CDR3 totals 16 residues. CDR3 amino acids: CASDWINQLAKNIQYF. CDR3 coding DNA: TGTGCCAGCGATTGGATTAACCAGTTAGCCAAAAACATTCAGTACTTC.

As regards this clonotype: A junction end diverges from the germline sequence, so it may reflect a read error. The gene calls are TRBV20-1 and TRBJ2-2; 7 nucleotides match TRBD2. Germline V gene sequence: CDR1 DFQATT, CDR2 SNEGSKA (reference sequence). There are 16 residues in the CDR3. CDR3 region: CSARAPRGLNTGELFF. The CDR3 region has the DNA TGCAGTGCCAGAGCTCCGCGGGGGTTGAACACCGGGGAGCTGTTTTTT.

This sequence joins TRBV27 and TRBJ2-2, with 9 bases identical to TRBD2. Unmatched junction bases numbered 2, after V lost 6 bases and J lost 0 bases. Germline assignment: CDR1 MNHEY and CDR2 SMNVEV (reference sequence). The CDR3 length is 15 residues. CDR3 loop: CASRLAGPNTGELFF. As DNA, the CDR3 is TGTGCCAGCAGACTAGCGGGCCCGAACACCGGGGAGCTGTTTTTT.

The chain couples TRBV7-2 to TRBJ2-7, with 10 bases that match TRBD1. The germline V gene has CDR1 SGHTA and CDR2 FQGNSA. V lost 8 bases to trimming and J lost 5 bases; unmatched junction nucleotides: 3. The CDR3 is made up of 12 amino acids. CDR3 amino acids: CASRDRGHEQYF. The CDR3 region has the DNA TGTGCCAGCCGGGACAGGGGCCACGAGCAGTACTTC. The whole variable domain, remainder taken from reference TRBV7-2 and TRBJ2-7, is GAGVSQSPSNKVTEKGKDVELRCDPISGHTALYWYRQSLGQGLEFLIYFQGNSAPDKSGLPSDRFSAERTGGSVSTLTIQRTQQEDSAVYLCASRDRGHEQYFGPGTRLTVT.

The J gene is TRBJ2-5, the V gene TRBV5-1, with D perhaps matching TRBD1 (6 bases). The CDR3 loop spans 13 amino acids. V shed 2 bases and J shed 3 bases, with 8 bases lying between them. Germline CDR1 reads SGHRS; CDR2 reads YFSETQ. The CDR3 nucleotides are TGCGCCAGCAGCTTACAGGGTGAAGAGACCCAGTACTTC. This gives the protein CASSLQGEETQYF.

For the CDR3, the DNA is TGTGCCTCCTTTAGTCAAAACTATGGCTACACCTTC. Translating it yields CASFSQNYGYTF. This chain connects TRBV9 to TRBJ1-2; D remains ambiguous. Germline CDR1 SGDLS, CDR2 YYNGEE. The CDR3 has 12 residues. The V and J ends lost 10 bases and 2 bases respectively, with 12 bases between them.

The genes are TRBV28 and TRBJ1-1, with 8 bases lining up with TRBD1. The junction had 5 bases not matched to a gene; V was cut back by 5 bases and J by 0 bases. CDR3 length: 15 residues. The germline gives CDR1 MDHEN, CDR2 SYDVKM. The CDR3 is CASSPWDRLNTEAFF. In DNA form, the CDR3 reads TGTGCCAGCAGTCCCTGGGACAGGTTGAACACTGAAGCTTTCTTT.

The gene calls are TRBV20-1 and TRBJ2-7; 7 bases fit TRBD1. V dropped 5 bases and J dropped 1; count of bases not matched to a gene: 8. CDR1 is DFQATT and CDR2 is SNEGSKA in the germline V gene (reference sequence). The CDR3 length is 14 residues. In nucleotides, the CDR3 is TGCAGTGCTCCTATGACAGGGCGATCCTACGAGCAGTACTTC. Its protein is CSAPMTGRSYEQYF.

This clonotype was seen only once. This chain links TRBV5-1 with TRBJ2-1; 11 bases line up with TRBD2. The V segment lost 4 bases and the J segment 5 bases; nucleotides outside the gene matches: 5. Germline V CDR1 and CDR2: SGHRS, YFSETQ. The CDR3 covers 15 residues. CDR3 nucleotides: TGCGCCAGCAGCCTAACTAGCGGGGGACACAATGAGCAGTTCTTC. The encoded protein is CASSLTSGGHNEQFF.

The rearrangement links TRBV20-1 to TRBJ1-5, with D maybe TRBD1 (5 bases). Trimming removed 3 bases at V and 9 bases at J, with 15 bases between. Germline V gene lookup returns CDR1 DFQATT and CDR2 SNEGSKA (reference sequence). This CDR3 is 13 amino acids long. The CDR3: CSASRTGQGPQHF. CDR3 coding DNA: TGCAGTGCTAGTCGGACGGGGCAGGGGCCCCAGCATTTT.

The rearrangement uses TRBV30 and TRBJ2-7, with D tentatively TRBD1 or TRBD2 (5 bases each). The CDR3 has 13 residues. V dropped 4 bases and J dropped 2 bases, with 12 bases sitting between them. Germline CDR1 and CDR2: GTSNPN and SVGIG (reference sequence). This chain's CDR3 is CAWNRGPAYEQYF. CDR3 coding DNA: TGTGCCTGGAACCGGGGCCCGGCCTACGAGCAGTACTTC.

This clonotype showed up just once. The rearrangement links TRBV21-1 to TRBJ2-3; the table's D call of TRBD1 was not tested on the DNA. TRBV21-1 is labeled a pseudogene. The CDR3 contains 16 residues. The CDR3 coding sequence is TGTGCCAGCAGCAAAGGTCGGAACGAGGGGGCAGATACGCAGTATTTT. Its translation: CASSKGRNEGADTQYF.

The V gene is TRBV7-2, the J gene TRBJ2-6, with a weak D call TRBD1 (6 bases). Germline-derived CDR1 and CDR2 are SGHTA and FQGNSA. The CDR3 has 17 residues. Trimming took off 2 bases at V and 4 bases at J, with 15 bases between the two ends. CDR3 nucleotides: TGTGCCAGCAGCTTAACATTCAGGGGTTCCGGGGCCAACGTCCTGACTTTC. Its protein product is CASSLTFRGSGANVLTF. Full variable domain (outside the CDR3, taken from reference TRBV7-2 and TRBJ2-6): GAGVSQSPSNKVTEKGKDVELRCDPISGHTALYWYRQSLGQGLEFLIYFQGNSAPDKSGLPSDRFSAERTGGSVSTLTIQRTQQEDSAVYLCASSLTFRGSGANVLTFGAGSRLTVL.

The chain combines TRBV6-2 or TRBV6-3 with TRBJ2-6; perhaps TRBD2 as D (6 bases). Germline CDR1 is MNHEY and CDR2 is SVGEGT. CDR3 length: 15 amino acids. Deletions cut 7 bases from V and 4 bases from J, with 14 bases between. CDR3 bases: TGTGCCAGCATCCCGGAGGGTGCCGGGGCCAACGTCCTGACTTTC. Residues: CASIPEGAGANVLTF.

The genes are TRBV12-3 or TRBV12-4 and TRBJ1-1; D remains ambiguous. The CDR3 runs to 13 residues. V was clipped by 1 base and J by 1 base, with 4 bases between them. The CDR3 reads CASSLEGNTEAFF. The CDR3 nucleotides are TGTGCCAGCAGTTTAGAGGGGAACACTGAAGCTTTCTTT.

The chain links TRBV19 to TRBJ2-1; D remains unclear. V was cut by 3 bases and J by 4 bases, with 19 bases left in between. This CDR3 has 17 residues. In germline, CDR1 is LNHDA, CDR2 SQIVND (reference sequence). The CDR3 spells CASSIAGSLTTYNEQFF. CDR3 DNA sequence: TGTGCCAGTAGTATTGCAGGCTCCCTAACCACTTACAATGAGCAGTTCTTC.

This rearrangement joins TRBV7-2 to TRBJ2-2, with TRBD2 matching over 7 bases. The length of the CDR3 is 14 residues. The germline gives CDR1 SGHTA, CDR2 FQGNSA. The junction had 2 bases not matched to a gene; V was cut back by 7 bases and J by 0 bases. CDR3 in DNA: TGTGCCAGCACTCTAGCGGCGAACACCGGGGAGCTGTTTTTT. It encodes CASTLAANTGELFF.

The gene calls are TRBV20-1 and TRBJ2-4; TRBD2 aligns across 8 bases. Looked up from germline, CDR1 is DFQATT and CDR2 is SNEGSKA (reference sequence). Losses at the gene ends were 0 bases for V and 4 bases for J; bases not matched to a gene: 8. This CDR3 has 16 residues. The CDR3 bases are TGCAGTGCTAGAGATCAAGGTAGCGGGGTTAAAAACATTCAGTACTTC. It encodes CSARDQGSGVKNIQYF.

The chain combines TRBV20-1 with TRBJ1-2; D not resolved. CDR1 is DFQATT, CDR2 SNEGSKA, per germline (reference sequence). This CDR3 is 11 amino acids long. V lost 3 bases to trimming and J lost 4 bases, with 6 bases between them. The CDR3 nucleotides are TGCAGTGCTAGCATTTCCTATGGCTACACCTTC. Its translation: CSASISYGYTF.

For the CDR3, the DNA is TGCGCCAGCAGCTTGGCGGCAAGTACCGGGGAGCTGTTTTTT. It specifies CASSLAASTGELFF. V is TRBV5-1 and J is TRBJ2-2; no clear D. The length of the CDR3 is 14 residues. Germline CDR1 SGHRS, CDR2 YFSETQ. Trimming removed 0 bases from V and 5 bases from J, with 8 bases in between.

The chain links TRBV20-1 to TRBJ1-6; D gene uncertain. V shed 3 bases and J shed 0 bases, with 6 bases lying between them. The CDR3 sequence is 14 residues long. Germline-derived CDR1 and CDR2 are DFQATT and SNEGSKA (reference sequence). The CDR3 region has the DNA TGCAGTGCTAGCTTGCGCTCCTATAATTCACCCCTCCACTTT. Residues: CSASLRSYNSPLHF.

The rearrangement joins TRBV11-3 to TRBJ2-5; tentative D call: TRBD1 (6 bases). The CDR3 runs 12 residues. In germline, CDR1 is SGHNT, CDR2 YENEEA. V lost 6 bases, J lost 4 bases, and 9 bases lay in between. CDR3 nucleotide sequence: TGTGCCAGCAGGAGAGGGGGAGAGACCCAGTACTTC. Its translation is CASRRGGETQYF.

V is TRBV10-3 and J is TRBJ2-7; 10 positions agree with TRBD2. The V segment lost 0 bases and the J segment 4 bases; nucleotides outside the gene matches: 6. Looked up from germline, CDR1 is ENHRY and CDR2 is SYGVKD. This CDR3 is built from 16 residues. CDR3 sequence reads: CAISESRAGGPYEQYF. CDR3 bases: TGTGCCATCAGTGAGTCTAGAGCGGGGGGGCCATACGAGCAGTACTTC.

The J gene is TRBJ1-6, the V gene TRBV20-1; 8 bases match TRBD1. Trimming took 0 bases from V and 4 from J; bases not matched to a gene: 11. This CDR3 spans 18 amino acids. CDR1 DFQATT and CDR2 SNEGSKA come from the germline V gene (reference sequence). CDR3 coding DNA: TGCAGTGCTAGAGACCCGGACAGGGCGCCGCAATATAATTCACCCCTCCACTTT. Translation gives CSARDPDRAPQYNSPLHF.

CDR3 nucleotide sequence: TGTGCCAGTAACCAGGGGACAGGGGTCTCTGGGGCCAACGTCCTGACTTTC. It yields the protein CASNQGTGVSGANVLTF. The chain joins TRBV19 to TRBJ2-6; 10 bases align to TRBD1. The CDR3 runs 17 residues. J gave up 0 bases and V 7 bases, and 6 bases lay outside the gene matches. The germline gives CDR1 LNHDA, CDR2 SQIVND (reference sequence). The full variable domain, rest sourced from reference TRBV19 and TRBJ2-6, is DGGITQSPKYLFRKEGQNVTLSCEQNLNHDAMYWYRQDPGQGLRLIYYSQIVNDFQKGDIAEGYSVSREKKESFPLTVTSAQKNPTAFYLCASNQGTGVSGANVLTFGAGSRLTVL.